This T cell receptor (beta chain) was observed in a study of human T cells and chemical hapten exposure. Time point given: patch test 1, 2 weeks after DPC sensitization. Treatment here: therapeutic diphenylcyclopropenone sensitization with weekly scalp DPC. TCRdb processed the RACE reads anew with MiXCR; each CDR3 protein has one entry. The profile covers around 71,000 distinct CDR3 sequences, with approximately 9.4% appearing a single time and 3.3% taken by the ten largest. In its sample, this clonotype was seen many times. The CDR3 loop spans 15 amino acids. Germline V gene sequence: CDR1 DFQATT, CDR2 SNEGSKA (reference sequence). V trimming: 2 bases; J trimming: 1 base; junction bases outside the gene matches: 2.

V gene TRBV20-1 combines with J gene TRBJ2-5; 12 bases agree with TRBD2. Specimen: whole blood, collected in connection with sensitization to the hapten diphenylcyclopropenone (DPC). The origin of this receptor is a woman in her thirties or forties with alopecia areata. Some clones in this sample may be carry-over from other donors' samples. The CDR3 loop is CSARRTSGVQETQYF. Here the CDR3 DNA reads TGCAGTGCTAGACGGACTAGCGGGGTCCAAGAGACCCAGTACTTC.